These T cell receptor beta chains were read from a single sample in a study of regulatory T cells in long-lasting Graves disease. MiXCR, applied by TCRdb to the multiplex PCR reads, yields one record per CDR3 protein. The repertoire includes roughly 610,000 distinct CDR3 sequences, 16% of them detected once, and under 20% sits in the top ten. Another study also made use of these data, one on T cells in Graves' hyperthyroidism and ophthalmopathy.

Sequenced here: peripheral blood mononuclear cells (PBMCs), sampled at new diagnosis, from a patient treated with antithyroid drugs. The source of these receptors is a woman aged 25 to 39 with Graves disease. The CDR3 runs from the conserved cysteine through the conserved F or W. The D gene is left open where the match is weak. Expanded clones are given a class, and other clones once, few, many or no size at all.

TRBD1,TRBJ1-1,TRBV20-1,many,CSARGDRGLTEAFF,TGCAGTGCTAGGGGTGACAGGGGGCTTACTGAAGCTTTCTTT
-,TRBJ1-5,TRBV30,-,CAWEGGRNQPQHF,TGTGCCTGGGAGGGGGGGAGGAATCAGCCCCAGCATTTT
TRBD1,TRBJ1-1,TRBV7-9,many,CASSFGQGTNTEAFF,TGTGCCAGCAGCTTCGGACAGGGGACGAACACTGAAGCTTTCTTT
TRBD2,TRBJ2-7,TRBV4-1,few,CASSQPTSGSYEQYF,TGCGCCAGCAGCCAACCGACTAGCGGCTCCTACGAGCAGTACTTC
-,TRBJ1-5,TRBV7-8,-,CASSFEDGPLSNQPQHF,TGTGCCAGCAGCTTCGAAGATGGGCCACTTAGCAATCAGCCCCAGCATTTT
-,TRBJ2-3,TRBV2,-,CASNSGGADTQYF,TGTGCCAGCAACTCCGGGGGCGCAGATACGCAGTATTTT
-,TRBJ2-5,TRBV9,-,CASSVAGQFQETQYF,TGTGCCAGCAGCGTTGCTGGACAGTTCCAAGAGACCCAGTACTTC
TRBD2,TRBJ2-1,TRBV11-2,-,CASSFPVSGKQFF,TGTGCCAGCAGCTTCCCCGTAAGCGGGAAGCAGTTCTTC
-,TRBJ1-5,TRBV7-8,many,CASSLVRQSAYQPQHF,TGTGCCAGCAGCTTAGTACGCCAGAGTGCTTATCAGCCCCAGCATTTT
TRBD1,TRBJ2-5,TRBV7-6,-,CASSDRDRHFRETQYF,TGTGCCAGCAGCGACCGGGACAGGCATTTTCGAGAGACCCAGTACTTC
-,TRBJ1-2,TRBV5-5,-,CASSWLGGEGYTF,TGTGCCAGCAGCTGGTTGGGGGGCGAGGGCTACACCTTC
TRBD2,TRBJ2-1,TRBV6-2/TRBV6-3,-,CASSQSFPLAGGFNEQFF,TGTGCCAGCAGCCAATCATTCCCCCTAGCGGGAGGGTTTAATGAGCAGTTCTTC
-,TRBJ2-1,TRBV28,many,CASLLGYEQFF,TGTGCCAGCCTTCTGGGGTATGAGCAGTTCTTC
-,TRBJ1-2,TRBV30,many,CACLTANYGYTF,TGTGCCTGCCTGACCGCAAACTATGGCTACACCTTC
-,TRBJ2-1,TRBV12-3/TRBV12-4,few,CASSSGGGDYNEQFF,TGTGCCAGCAGCTCAGGTGGGGGAGATTACAATGAGCAGTTCTTC
-,TRBJ2-5,TRBV5-1,-,CASSLGSGYQETQYF,TGCGCCAGCAGCTTGGGTTCTGGATACCAAGAGACCCAGTACTTC
-,TRBJ2-1,TRBV6-5,few,CASSYSVASRDEQFF,TGTGCCAGCAGTTACTCGGTTGCTTCGAGGGATGAGCAGTTCTTC
TRBD2,TRBJ2-7,TRBV7-2,-,CASSWGLAKGGYEQYF,TGTGCCAGCAGCTGGGGACTAGCCAAAGGGGGCTACGAGCAGTACTTC
TRBD1,TRBJ1-1,TRBV29-1,many,CSAGTGEVGTEAFF,TGCAGCGCTGGGACAGGGGAAGTAGGCACTGAAGCTTTCTTT
-,TRBJ1-5,TRBV28,many,CASIAPGSKGFHQPQHF,TGTGCCAGCATCGCTCCCGGGTCAAAGGGATTCCATCAGCCCCAGCATTTT
TRBD1,TRBJ1-5,TRBV7-3,-,CARTFQDRSPNQPQHF,TGTGCCAGAACATTTCAGGACAGGTCCCCAAATCAGCCCCAGCATTTT
TRBD2,TRBJ2-3,TRBV28,-,CASSFTGRAQDTQYF,TGTGCCAGCAGTTTTACCGGGAGGGCGCAAGATACGCAGTATTTT
-,TRBJ1-5,TRBV6-1,-,CASLLQGSNQPQHF,TGTGCCAGCCTTCTTCAGGGGAGCAATCAGCCCCAGCATTTT
-,TRBJ2-7,TRBV20-1,few,CSACTSSSYEQYF,TGCAGTGCCTGTACTAGCAGCTCCTACGAGCAGTACTTC
-,TRBJ1-1,TRBV20-1,-,CSARDESAQVETEAFF,TGCAGTGCTAGAGATGAGTCCGCACAGGTGGAGACTGAAGCTTTCTTT
TRBD1,TRBJ2-7,TRBV2,many,CASSLGDRGHEQYF,TGTGCCAGCAGCTTAGGGGACAGGGGGCACGAGCAGTACTTC
TRBD2,TRBJ2-7,TRBV2,-,CASSRGSGSSSSYEQYF,TGTGCCAGCAGCCGCGGTAGCGGGAGTTCAAGCTCCTACGAGCAGTACTTC
-,TRBJ2-1,TRBV24-1,-,CATSDPLGSYNEQFF,TGTGCCACCAGTGATCCTCTCGGCTCCTACAATGAGCAGTTCTTC
-,TRBJ2-3,TRBV6-1,-,CASSGVETDTQYF,TGTGCCAGCAGTGGCGTCGAAACAGATACGCAGTATTTT
-,TRBJ1-1,TRBV6-1,many,CASTVHLNTEAFF,TGTGCCAGCACGGTGCATTTGAACACTGAAGCTTTCTTT
TRBD2,TRBJ2-3,TRBV2,many,CARPRTSGRSTDTQYF,TGTGCCAGACCCAGGACTAGCGGGAGGTCCACAGATACGCAGTATTTT
TRBD1,TRBJ1-3,TRBV27,many,CASSPRGTGNTIYF,TGTGCCAGCAGCCCCAGGGGGACCGGAAACACCATATATTTT
-,TRBJ1-5,TRBV6-2/TRBV6-3,-,CASSSRAQGNQPQHF,TGTGCCAGCAGTTCCAGGGCGCAAGGCAATCAGCCCCAGCATTTT
-,TRBJ2-1,TRBV4-1,-,CASSQVGGIYNEQFF,TGCGCCAGCAGCCAGGTCGGGGGCATCTACAATGAGCAGTTCTTC
TRBD1,TRBJ2-7,TRBV28,many,CASSLGQEFDEQYF,TGTGCCAGCAGTTTAGGACAGGAGTTTGACGAGCAGTACTTC
TRBD1,TRBJ2-2,TRBV6-2/TRBV6-3,many,CASSFEGAPGTGELFF,TGTGCCAGCAGTTTCGAGGGGGCGCCCGGCACCGGGGAGCTGTTTTTT
-,TRBJ2-1,TRBV12-3/TRBV12-4,-,CASRVTSTRNEQFF,TGTGCCAGCAGGGTGACTAGTACCCGCAATGAGCAGTTCTTC
TRBD1,TRBJ2-3,TRBV7-9,many,CASSAAGTGITDTQSF,TGTGCCAGCAGCGCAGCCGGGACAGGGATCACAGATACGCAGTCTTTT
-,TRBJ2-3,TRBV19,few,CASSNVADTQYF,TGTGCCAGTAGTAACGTCGCAGATACGCAGTATTTT
-,TRBJ1-5,TRBV28,few,CASTLGAGDWGNQPQHF,TGTGCCAGCACCCTTGGGGCGGGGGACTGGGGCAATCAGCCCCAGCATTTT
-,TRBJ1-5,TRBV20-1,many,CSASKGISNQPQHF,TGCAGTGCTAGTAAGGGAATTAGCAATCAGCCCCAGCATTTT
-,TRBJ2-7,TRBV7-9,many,CASSLLYGGYEQYF,TGTGCCAGCAGCTTATTATACGGGGGCTACGAGCAGTACTTC
TRBD1,TRBJ1-4,TRBV5-1,few,CASSPGQGPKLFF,TGCGCCAGCAGCCCGGGACAGGGACCTAAACTGTTTTTT
-,TRBJ2-1,TRBV30,few,CAWVPGVVWANEQFF,TGTGCCTGGGTTCCCGGGGTAGTATGGGCAAATGAGCAGTTCTTC
TRBD2,TRBJ2-1,TRBV5-1,many,CASSFAGRLTYNEQFF,TGCGCCAGCAGCTTTGCCGGGAGGCTCACCTACAATGAGCAGTTCTTC
-,TRBJ1-1,TRBV9,-,CASSVDPRVGLNTEAFF,TGTGCCAGCAGCGTAGATCCCCGCGTGGGGTTGAACACTGAAGCTTTCTTT
TRBD1,TRBJ2-2,TRBV28,-,CASGTGTPGELFF,TGTGCCAGCGGGACAGGGACCCCCGGGGAGCTGTTTTTT
TRBD2,TRBJ2-3,TRBV11-2,few,CASSWTSGTGGGMADTQYF,TGTGCCAGCTCCTGGACTAGCGGGACGGGAGGTGGGATGGCAGATACGCAGTATTTT
TRBD1,TRBJ2-5,TRBV10-1,few,CASSELQGSETQYF,TGCGCCAGCAGTGAGCTACAGGGGAGTGAGACCCAGTACTTC
-,TRBJ1-1,TRBV12-3/TRBV12-4,many,CATPWALNTEAFF,TGTGCCACCCCATGGGCCTTGAACACTGAAGCTTTCTTT
-,TRBJ2-5,TRBV30,-,CAWSSLETQYF,TGTGCCTGGAGTTCGTTGGAGACCCAGTACTTC
TRBD1,TRBJ1-1,TRBV6-4,few,CASRKRGDRGLTEAFF,TGTGCCAGTAGAAAAAGGGGGGACAGGGGGCTCACTGAAGCTTTCTTT
TRBD1,TRBJ2-7,TRBV7-2,-,CASSLGMTGQGGYEQYF,TGTGCCAGCAGCTTAGGAATGACGGGACAGGGTGGCTACGAGCAGTACTTC
-,TRBJ1-1,TRBV7-2,many,CASSERGENTEAFF,TGTGCCAGCAGCGAAAGGGGCGAGAACACTGAAGCTTTCTTT
-,TRBJ2-2,TRBV20-1,few,CSATSAPGELFF,TGCAGTGCTACTTCCGCACCAGGGGAGCTGTTTTTT
-,TRBJ2-2,TRBV10-3,-,CAISDRPKDGELFF,TGTGCCATCAGTGACCGCCCCAAAGACGGGGAGCTGTTTTTT
-,TRBJ2-7,TRBV9,few,CASSVVDGAYEQYF,TGTGCCAGCAGCGTAGTCGACGGCGCCTACGAGCAGTACTTC
-,TRBJ2-2,TRBV5-1,few,CASSLVSVGELFF,TGCGCCAGCAGCTTGGTATCCGTTGGGGAGCTGTTTTTT